Each of the 3 T cell receptor beta chains below was sequenced from the same sample in a study of blood T cell repertoires in COVID-19. TCRdb's table, derived via immunoSEQ multiplex PCR, lists solely in-frame clones and lacks some. This sample has around 150,000 clones, with approximately 92% found just once. Material: peripheral blood. These receptors all come from a woman aged 55-69 years with active COVID-19.

This clone was seen once. The rearrangement uses TRBV21-1 and TRBJ2-3; TRBD2, the D gene given by the table, was not confirmed from the DNA. TRBV21-1 is a documented pseudogene. The CDR3 totals 21 residues. This chain's CDR3 is CASSKKIPVLAGAWSTDTQYF. In DNA form, the CDR3 reads TGTGCCAGCAGCAAAAAAATCCCAGTTTTAGCGGGAGCTTGGAGCACAGATACGCAGTATTTT.

The gene calls are TRBV5-1 and TRBJ2-1; 11 nucleotides line up with TRBD2. With 3 bases clipped from V and 5 bases from J, the junction kept 4 bases outside the gene matches. The CDR3 totals 15 residues. The germline CDR1 and CDR2 sequences are SGHRS and YFSETQ. CDR3 loop: CASSSTSGINNEQFF. The CDR3 bases are TGCGCCAGCAGCTCGACTAGCGGGATTAACAATGAGCAGTTCTTC.

V usage is TRBV10-3 and J usage is TRBJ1-1; no firm D call. Between the trimmed V and J ends, which lost 1 base and 1 base, there was a span of 4 bases. The germline V gene has CDR1 ENHRY and CDR2 SYGVKD. The CDR3 consists of 13 residues. As DNA, the CDR3 is TGTGCCATCAGTGAGTTAAAGAACACTGAAGCTTTCTTT. Its protein is CAISELKNTEAFF.